The 20 T cell receptor beta chains given below trace back to one sample, sequenced in a study of identical twins (dated by TCRdb to 2016 to 2017). The library was built by means of 5' RACE. These reads were obtained on an Illumina HiSeq 2000. Through fastp at Q25 and MiXCR, TCRdb rebuilt clones from the public reads, retaining in-frame beta chains. Entries that share a CDR3 protein sequence are merged under the most common genes and DNA. Recorded for this sample are a few hundred thousand distinct CDR3 sequences; roughly 20% of them occurred a single time. Approximately 12% of the sample belongs to the ten largest clones. Sequences were obtained from naive T cells sorted from blood. The cell subset or site label corresponds to: cells isolated with a human naive T-cell isolation kit. These receptors came from a man aged 50 to 60 in good health.

The count of this clonotype is one. The rearrangement uses TRBV7-3 and TRBJ2-1, with 9 bases fitting TRBD2. Germline V gene sequence: CDR1 SGHTA, CDR2 FQGTGA. V was clipped by 2 bases and J by 5 bases; unmatched bases: 19. This CDR3 has 20 residues. In DNA form, the CDR3 reads TGTGCCAGCAGCTTATGGGGTCGTGGGACTAGCCAGATTAGGGACAATGAGCAGTTCTTC. Protein: CASSLWGRGTSQIRDNEQFF.

This clonotype appeared a few times. This sequence joins TRBV6-1 and TRBJ1-1, with D uncertain. CDR3 length: 18 residues. Germline assignment: CDR1 MNHNS and CDR2 SASEGT. Deletions cut 1 base from V and 0 bases from J, with 18 bases between. The DNA for the CDR3 is TGTGCCAGCAGTGAAGTGATTTATTTGGCAGACATGAACACTGAAGCTTTCTTT. This codes for CASSEVIYLADMNTEAFF.

The chain is built from TRBV4-2 and TRBJ2-6, with a possible D match to TRBD1 (5 bases). The germline V gene has CDR1 LGHNA and CDR2 YNFKEQ. Trimming took off 3 bases at V and 0 bases at J, with 9 bases between the two ends. The CDR3 consists of 16 residues. The CDR3 DNA sequence: TGTGCCAGCAGCCAGGCCCAGGGCTCTGGGGCCAACGTCCTGACTTTC. This encodes CASSQAQGSGANVLTF.

V and J are TRBV9 and TRBJ2-3; 12 bases are a match to TRBD2. The CDR3 covers 15 residues. The junction had 3 bases not matched to a gene; V was cut back by 1 base and J by 6 bases. Germline V gene sequence: CDR1 SGDLS, CDR2 YYNGEE. CDR3 in DNA: TGTGCCAGCAGCGTATATACTAGCGGGAGGGATACGCAGTATTTT. Amino acid sequence: CASSVYTSGRDTQYF.

This clonotype was counted at least ten times. In DNA form, the CDR3 reads TGTGCCAGCACTGACTATGCCTACGAGCAGTACTTC. Protein sequence: CASTDYAYEQYF. The chain joins TRBV6-2 or TRBV6-3 to TRBJ2-7; TRBD2 might be the D (5 bases). Germline V gives CDR1 MNHEY, CDR2 SVGEGT. Deletions cut 7 bases from V and 2 bases from J, with 9 bases between. This CDR3 has 12 residues.

There are many counts of this clonotype. The chain carries TRBV10-3 and TRBJ1-2, with TRBD1 identical over 9 bases. CDR1 is ENHRY, CDR2 SYGVKD, per germline. The CDR3 sequence is 17 residues long. Trimming cost V 6 bases and J 5 bases; bases outside gene matches: 16. CDR3 residues: CAISSSAGTGQLYGYTF. CDR3 sequence (DNA): TGTGCCATCAGCTCTTCCGCCGGGACAGGGCAACTTTATGGCTACACCTTC.

This clonotype was seen repeatedly, ten times or more. The V and J genes are TRBV6-1 and TRBJ2-7; TRBD2 matches at 7 bases. J lost 4 bases, V lost 8 bases, and 11 bases had no gene match. The CDR3 length is 14 residues. Per germline, CDR1 MNHNS and CDR2 SASEGT. In nucleotides, the CDR3 is TGTGCCAGCCGGAGGGCTAGCGGTTTGTACGAGCAGTACTTC. Its translation is CASRRASGLYEQYF.

This clonotype has ten or more counts. The germline gene is not matched at one end of the junction; a read error may be the cause. V and J are TRBV27 and TRBJ2-7; D remains unclear. CDR1 and CDR2 (germline): MNHEY, SMNVEV (reference sequence). The length of the CDR3 is 15 residues. Here the CDR3 reads CASSVSTRTHYEQYF. DNA of the CDR3: TGTGCCAGCAGTGTATCCACGAGAACCCACTACGAGCAGTACTTC.

This chain joins TRBV12-3 or TRBV12-4 and TRBJ2-5, with TRBD1 as a possible D gene (5 bases). V was cut by 3 bases and J by 7 bases, with 18 bases left in between. The CDR3 covers 15 residues. This CDR3 reads CASSLGSTPTGTQYF. In nucleotides, the CDR3 is TGTGCCAGCAGTTTGGGTAGTACCCCCACAGGGACCCAGTACTTC.

This clonotype was observed a handful of times. The V gene is TRBV27, the J gene TRBJ1-6; tentatively, D is TRBD1 (5 bases). Germline loops: CDR1 MNHEY, CDR2 SMNVEV (reference sequence). Trimming left V 6 bases short and J 0 bases short, with 9 bases between. CDR3 size: 15 residues. CDR3: CASSIGGSYNSPLHF. In nucleotides, the CDR3 is TGTGCCAGCAGCATCGGGGGCTCCTATAATTCACCCCTCCACTTT.

This clonotype was counted only a few times. This chain links TRBV11-2 with TRBJ2-1, with D perhaps matching TRBD2 (6 bases). Germline CDR1 and CDR2: SGHAT and FQNNGV. This CDR3 is built from 15 residues. V was trimmed by 8 bases and J by 2 bases, leaving 16 bases between them. The CDR3 spells CASRPRDPTYNEQFF. CDR3 sequence (DNA): TGTGCCAGCCGGCCGCGGGACCCGACCTACAATGAGCAGTTCTTC.

This chain joins TRBV12-5 and TRBJ2-1; D gene unclear. CDR3 size: 15 residues. V was pared by 1 base and J by 8 bases, with 15 bases between. CDR1 and CDR2 (germline): LGHNT, FRNRAP. The DNA of the CDR3 is TGTGCTAGTGGTTTGGACGCAGGTCCGGCGGATGAGCAGTTCTTC. It translates to CASGLDAGPADEQFF.

This clonotype was counted ten times or more. The rearrangement links TRBV9 to TRBJ2-5; possibly TRBD1 or TRBD2 for D (5 bases each). With 0 bases removed from V and 5 bases from J, the gap between germline ends came to 14 bases. From germline, CDR1 is SGDLS and CDR2 YYNGEE. There are 15 residues in the CDR3. For the CDR3, the DNA is TGTGCCAGCAGCGTAGCCGGGGACGCCCTTGAGACCCAGTACTTC. Translating it yields CASSVAGDALETQYF.

The genes are TRBV20-1 and TRBJ1-1; D is undetermined. Trimming shortened V by 0 bases and J by 4 bases, and 12 bases separated the two germline ends. This CDR3 spans 14 amino acids. Germline CDR1 and CDR2: DFQATT and SNEGSKA (reference sequence). CDR3 DNA: TGCAGTGCTAGAGATATAAAGGGTGGCACTGAAGCTTTCTTT. This gives the protein CSARDIKGGTEAFF.

This clonotype was detected many times. The J gene is TRBJ2-2, the V gene TRBV12-3 or TRBV12-4; D remains unclear. The CDR3 extends over 14 amino acids. The germline V and J ends were trimmed by 5 bases and 5 bases, with 12 bases remaining between them. The CDR3, as DNA: TGTGCCAGCAGTCCCACGGCAGTGACCGGGGAGCTGTTTTTT. Protein sequence: CASSPTAVTGELFF.

The table lists this clonotype with many counts. The genes are TRBV3-1 and TRBJ2-5; 9 bases agree with TRBD1. The trim removed 1 base at V and 5 bases at J, leaving 8 bases unmatched. The CDR3 has 16 amino acids. CDR1 is LGHDT and CDR2 is YNNKEL in the germline V gene (reference sequence). CDR3 nucleotides: TGTGCCAGCAGCCAAGGTGGTCGACAGGGGGGCGAGACCCAGTACTTC. It is translated as CASSQGGRQGGETQYF.

The chain employs TRBV11-1 and TRBJ2-1; possible D gene TRBD2, 6 bases. This CDR3 spans 18 amino acids. V was cut by 5 bases and J by 0 bases, with 20 bases left in between. Germline CDR1 reads SGHAT; CDR2 reads FQDESV (reference sequence). The CDR3 DNA follows: TGTGCCAGCAGCCCGAGGGCCGGGATGGGACTCTCCTACAATGAGCAGTTCTTC. As protein: CASSPRAGMGLSYNEQFF.

The J gene is TRBJ1-5, the V gene TRBV11-2; D unclear. Trimming removed 6 bases from V and 7 bases from J, with 13 bases in between. There are 13 residues in the CDR3. Looked up from germline, CDR1 is SGHAT and CDR2 is FQNNGV. In DNA form, the CDR3 reads TGTGCCAGCAGTCGTGTGATCGGGCAGCCCCAGCATTTT. Amino acid sequence: CASSRVIGQPQHF.

There are a few counts of this clonotype. V gene TRBV7-3 combines with J gene TRBJ2-1; TRBD2 aligns across 8 bases. The CDR3 length is 12 residues. CDR1 is SGHTA and CDR2 is FQGTGA in the germline V gene. Trimming at V came to 5 bases and at J to 12 bases, leaving 6 bases not matched to a gene. The CDR3, as DNA: TGTGCCAGCAGCGGCTTAGCGGGAAGGCAGTTCTTC. Encoded protein: CASSGLAGRQFF.

This clonotype has a handful of counts. The chain joins TRBV15 to TRBJ2-3, with no clear D. This CDR3 region has 13 residues. The V gene lost 2 bases and the J gene lost 2 bases, with 5 bases spanning the gap. Germline CDR1 and CDR2: LNHNV and YYDKDF (reference sequence). CDR3 in DNA: TGTGCCACCAGCAGATGGGACACAGATACGCAGTATTTT. Its protein product is CATSRWDTDTQYF.